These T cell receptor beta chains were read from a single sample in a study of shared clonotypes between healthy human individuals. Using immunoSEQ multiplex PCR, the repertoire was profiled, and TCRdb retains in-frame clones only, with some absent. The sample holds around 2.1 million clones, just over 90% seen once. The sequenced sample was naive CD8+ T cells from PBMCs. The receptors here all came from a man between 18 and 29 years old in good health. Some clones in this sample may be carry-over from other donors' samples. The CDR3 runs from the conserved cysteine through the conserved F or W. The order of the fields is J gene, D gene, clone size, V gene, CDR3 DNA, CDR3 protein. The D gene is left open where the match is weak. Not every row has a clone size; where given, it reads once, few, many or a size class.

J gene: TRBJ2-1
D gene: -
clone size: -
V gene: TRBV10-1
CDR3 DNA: TGCGCCAGCAGTGAGGGCCGAAGATACAATGAGCAGTTCTTC
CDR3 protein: CASSEGRRYNEQFF

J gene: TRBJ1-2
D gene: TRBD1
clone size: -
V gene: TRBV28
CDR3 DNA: TGTGCCAGCAATATCAGGGGGTATGGCTACACCTTC
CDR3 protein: CASNIRGYGYTF

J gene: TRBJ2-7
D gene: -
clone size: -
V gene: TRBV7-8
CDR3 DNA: TGTGCCAGCAGCTTAGGTGGGTCCTCACGCGAGCAGTACTTC
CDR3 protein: CASSLGGSSREQYF

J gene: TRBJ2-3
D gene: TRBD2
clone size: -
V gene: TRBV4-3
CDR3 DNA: TGCGCCAGCAGCCGAGCTGTAGCGGGAGGACGAGATACGCAGTATTTT
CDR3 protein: CASSRAVAGGRDTQYF

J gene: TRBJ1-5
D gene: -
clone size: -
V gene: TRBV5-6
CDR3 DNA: TGTGCCAGCAGTAGGAGGTCGCTGCAGCCCCAGCATTTT
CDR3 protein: CASSRRSLQPQHF

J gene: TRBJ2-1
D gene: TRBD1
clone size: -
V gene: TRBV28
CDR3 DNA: TGTGCCAGCAGCTGGTCAGGGGGCACAAACCCCAATGAGCAGTTCTTC
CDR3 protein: CASSWSGGTNPNEQFF

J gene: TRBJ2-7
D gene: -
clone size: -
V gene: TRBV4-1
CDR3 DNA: TGCGCCAGCAGCCATCGTCAGGGGACCTACGAGCAGTACTTC
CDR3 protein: CASSHRQGTYEQYF

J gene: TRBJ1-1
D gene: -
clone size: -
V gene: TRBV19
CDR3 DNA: TGTGCCAGTAGCGCATGGCCCCAAGGGGCGTCCGCTGAAGCTTTCTTT
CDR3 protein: CASSAWPQGASAEAFF

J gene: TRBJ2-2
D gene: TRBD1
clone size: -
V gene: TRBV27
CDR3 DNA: TGTGCCAGCAGTTACGGGACAGGGGAGTTTGTCGGGGAGCTGTTTTTT
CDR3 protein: CASSYGTGEFVGELFF

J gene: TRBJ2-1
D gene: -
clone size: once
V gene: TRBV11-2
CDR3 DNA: TGTGCCAGCAGCGCCCCGTGGCGGGGCTCCTACAATGAGCAGTTCTTC
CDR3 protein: CASSAPWRGSYNEQFF

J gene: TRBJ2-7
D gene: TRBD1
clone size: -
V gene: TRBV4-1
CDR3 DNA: TGCGCCAGCAGCCATATACAGGGGGCGAGCTCCTACGAGCAGTACTTC
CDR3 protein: CASSHIQGASSYEQYF

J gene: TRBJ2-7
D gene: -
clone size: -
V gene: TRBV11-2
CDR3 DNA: TGTGCCAGCAGCTTACCTTCGGGGGAGTACGAGCAGTACTTC
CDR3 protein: CASSLPSGEYEQYF

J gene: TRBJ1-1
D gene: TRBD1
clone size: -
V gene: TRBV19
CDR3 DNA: TGTGCCAGTAGTGCGACAGGGGGCGCCGAAGCTTTCTTT
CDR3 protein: CASSATGGAEAFF

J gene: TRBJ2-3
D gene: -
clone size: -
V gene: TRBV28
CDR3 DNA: TGTGCCAGCAGTTTAACCCCCGACGATACGCAGTATTTT
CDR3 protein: CASSLTPDDTQYF

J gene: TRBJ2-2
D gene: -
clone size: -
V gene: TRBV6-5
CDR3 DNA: TGTGCCAGCAGTTTGGGGAGTAACACCGGGGAGCTGTTTTTT
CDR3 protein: CASSLGSNTGELFF

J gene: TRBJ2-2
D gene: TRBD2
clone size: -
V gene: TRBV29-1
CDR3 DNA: TGCAGCGCCCAGCCAAGGACTAGCGGGAGGGGTGGGAACACCGGGGAGCTGTTTTTT
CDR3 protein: CSAQPRTSGRGGNTGELFF

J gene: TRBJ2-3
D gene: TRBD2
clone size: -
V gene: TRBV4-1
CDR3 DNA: TGCGCCAGCAGCCCGACTAGCGGTAGCACAGATACGCAGTATTTT
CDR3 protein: CASSPTSGSTDTQYF

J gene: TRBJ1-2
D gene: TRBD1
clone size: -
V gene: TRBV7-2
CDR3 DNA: TGTGCCAGCAGCTTACTACCAACAGGGGTGTTCAATGGCTACACCTTC
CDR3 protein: CASSLLPTGVFNGYTF

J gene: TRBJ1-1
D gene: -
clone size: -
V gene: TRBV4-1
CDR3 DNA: TGCGCCAGCAGCCAACCCCAGGGGAACACTGAAGCTTTCTTT
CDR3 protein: CASSQPQGNTEAFF

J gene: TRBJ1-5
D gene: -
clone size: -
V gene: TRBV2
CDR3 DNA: TGTGCCAGCAGAGAACTACTAAGGGTCAATCAGCCCCAGCATTTT
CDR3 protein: CASRELLRVNQPQHF

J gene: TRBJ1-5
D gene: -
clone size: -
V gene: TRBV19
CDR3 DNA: TGTGCCAGATTCGACCGGGTCCCCAATCAGCCCCAGCATTTT
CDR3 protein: CARFDRVPNQPQHF

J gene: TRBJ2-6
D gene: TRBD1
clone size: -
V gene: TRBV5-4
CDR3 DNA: TGTGCCAGCAGCCCCATTGAGACAGGGGCCCCCCCTGGGGCCAACGTCCTGACTTTC
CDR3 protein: CASSPIETGAPPGANVLTF

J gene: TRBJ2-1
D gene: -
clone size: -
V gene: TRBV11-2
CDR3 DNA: TGTGCCAGCAGCTTAGATGGTGTGCCGCACAATGAGCAGTTCTTC
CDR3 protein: CASSLDGVPHNEQFF

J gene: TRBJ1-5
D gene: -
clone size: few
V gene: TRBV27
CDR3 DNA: TGTGCCAGCAGTAAGTGGGGTAGGAATCAGCCCCAGCATTTT
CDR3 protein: CASSKWGRNQPQHF

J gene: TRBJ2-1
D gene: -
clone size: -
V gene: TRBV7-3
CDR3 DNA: TGTGCCAGCAGCCTGCCGACAGGACAGTTCAATGAGCAGTTCTTC
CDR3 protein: CASSLPTGQFNEQFF

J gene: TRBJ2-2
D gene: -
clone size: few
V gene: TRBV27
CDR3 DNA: TGTGCCAGCAGTTTATTTCCCGGGGAGCTGTTTTTT
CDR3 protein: CASSLFPGELFF

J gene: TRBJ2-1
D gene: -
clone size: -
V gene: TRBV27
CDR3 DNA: TGTGCCAGCAGCGGAGGGAATGAGCAGTTCTTC
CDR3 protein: CASSGGNEQFF

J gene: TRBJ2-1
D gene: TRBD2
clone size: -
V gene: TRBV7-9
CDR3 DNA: TGTGCCAGCAGCTCACCTCCTAGCGGGAGTTTTTACAATGAGCAGTTCTTC
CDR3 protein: CASSSPPSGSFYNEQFF

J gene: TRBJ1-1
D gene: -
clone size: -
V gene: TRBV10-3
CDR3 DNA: TGTGCCACGACAGTTGGCACTGAAGCTTTCTTT
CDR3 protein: CATTVGTEAFF

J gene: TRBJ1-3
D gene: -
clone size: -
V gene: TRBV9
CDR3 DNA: TGTGCCAGCAGCGTACCCCTTTCACTCTCTGGAAACACCATATATTTT
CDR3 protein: CASSVPLSLSGNTIYF

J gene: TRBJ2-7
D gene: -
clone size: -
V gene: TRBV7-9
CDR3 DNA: TGTGCCAGCAGCGACGGGACACGGAGCTCCTACGAGCAGTACTTC
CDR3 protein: CASSDGTRSSYEQYF

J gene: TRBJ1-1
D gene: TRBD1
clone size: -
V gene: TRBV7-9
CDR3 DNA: TGTGCCAGCAGCCCCCGGGACAGGGGGTCTGAAGCTTTCTTT
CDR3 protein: CASSPRDRGSEAFF

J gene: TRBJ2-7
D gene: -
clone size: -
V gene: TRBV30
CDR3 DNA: TGTGCCTGGAGTCTGTCTTTCGAGTCCTACGAGCAGTACTTC
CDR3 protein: CAWSLSFESYEQYF

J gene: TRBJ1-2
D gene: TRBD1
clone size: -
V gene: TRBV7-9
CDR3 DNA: TGTGCCAGCAGTCGACAGGGGGAGCTAGATGGCTACACCTTC
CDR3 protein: CASSRQGELDGYTF

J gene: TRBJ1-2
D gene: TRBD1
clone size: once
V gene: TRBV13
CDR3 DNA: TGTGCCAGTAGCCCCCAGGGACAGGGATTCTATGGCTACACCTTC
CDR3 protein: CASSPQGQGFYGYTF

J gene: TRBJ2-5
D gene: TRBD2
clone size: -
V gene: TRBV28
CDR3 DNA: TGTGCCAGCAGTTTAAGACTAGCGGGAGCGCAAGAGACCCAGTACTTC
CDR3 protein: CASSLRLAGAQETQYF

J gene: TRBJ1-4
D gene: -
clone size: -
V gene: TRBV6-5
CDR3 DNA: TGTGCCAGCAGCACAATTCGGGGATATGAAAAACTGTTTTTT
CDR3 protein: CASSTIRGYEKLFF

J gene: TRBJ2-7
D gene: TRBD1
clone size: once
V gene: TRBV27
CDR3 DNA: TGTGCCAGCAGTGGCCCGGGACAGGGCAATAGAAGGTCCTACGAGCAGTACTTC
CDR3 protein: CASSGPGQGNRRSYEQYF

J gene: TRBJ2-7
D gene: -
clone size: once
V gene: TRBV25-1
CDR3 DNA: TGTGCCAGCATCGGCCAAACCGGCGAGCAGTACTTC
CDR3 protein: CASIGQTGEQYF

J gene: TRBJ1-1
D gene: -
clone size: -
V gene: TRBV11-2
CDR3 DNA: TGTGCCAGCAGCTTAAGGGGCCTGCAGGGGCAGAACACTGAAGCTTTCTTT
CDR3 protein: CASSLRGLQGQNTEAFF

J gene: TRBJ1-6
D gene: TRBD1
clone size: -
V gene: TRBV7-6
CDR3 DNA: TGTGCCAGCAGCCCCCGGACAGGTCCATATAATTCACCCCTCCACTTT
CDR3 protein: CASSPRTGPYNSPLHF

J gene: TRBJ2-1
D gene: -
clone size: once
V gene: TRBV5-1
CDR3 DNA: TGCGCGACACGGGGCCTGGCGAATGAGCAGTTCTTC
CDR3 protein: CATRGLANEQFF

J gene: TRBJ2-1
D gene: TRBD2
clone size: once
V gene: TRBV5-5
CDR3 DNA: TGTGCCAGCAGCTTGGTGGGACTAGCGGGTCCCCTAGGGAATGAGCAGTTCTTC
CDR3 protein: CASSLVGLAGPLGNEQFF